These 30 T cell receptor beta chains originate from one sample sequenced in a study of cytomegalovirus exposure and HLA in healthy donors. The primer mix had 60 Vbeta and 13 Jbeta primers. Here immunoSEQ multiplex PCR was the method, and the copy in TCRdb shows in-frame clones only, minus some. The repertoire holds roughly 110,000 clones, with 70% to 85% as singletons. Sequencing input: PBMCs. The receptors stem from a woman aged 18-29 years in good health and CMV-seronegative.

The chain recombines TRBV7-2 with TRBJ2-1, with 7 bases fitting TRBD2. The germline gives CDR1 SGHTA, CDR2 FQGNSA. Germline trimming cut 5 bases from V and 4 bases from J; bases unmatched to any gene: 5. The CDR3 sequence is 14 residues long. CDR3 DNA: TGTGCCAGCAGCCCCGGACTAGAGTACAATGAGCAGTTCTTC. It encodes CASSPGLEYNEQFF. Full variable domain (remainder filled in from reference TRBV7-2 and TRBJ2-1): GAGVSQSPSNKVTEKGKDVELRCDPISGHTALYWYRQSLGQGLEFLIYFQGNSAPDKSGLPSDRFSAERTGGSVSTLTIQRTQQEDSAVYLCASSPGLEYNEQFFGPGTRLTVL.

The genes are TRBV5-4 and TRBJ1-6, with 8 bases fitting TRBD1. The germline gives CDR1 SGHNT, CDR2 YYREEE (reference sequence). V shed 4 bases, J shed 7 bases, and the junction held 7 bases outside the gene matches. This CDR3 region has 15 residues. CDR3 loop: CASSLGQGQNSPLHF. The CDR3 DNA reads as TGTGCCAGCAGCCTCGGACAGGGTCAAAATTCACCCCTCCACTTT.

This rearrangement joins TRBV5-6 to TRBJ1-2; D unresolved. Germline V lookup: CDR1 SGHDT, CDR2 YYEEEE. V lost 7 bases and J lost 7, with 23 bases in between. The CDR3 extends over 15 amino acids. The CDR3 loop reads CASWAISGSRFGYTF. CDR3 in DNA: TGTGCCAGCTGGGCCATTTCGGGGTCGCGATTTGGCTACACCTTC.

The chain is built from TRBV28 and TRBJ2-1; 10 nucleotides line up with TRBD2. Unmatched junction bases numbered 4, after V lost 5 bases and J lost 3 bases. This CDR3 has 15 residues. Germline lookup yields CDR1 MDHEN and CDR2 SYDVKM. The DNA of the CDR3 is TGTGCCAGCAGTACGCTAGCGGGAGTCTACAATGAGCAGTTCTTC. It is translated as CASSTLAGVYNEQFF.

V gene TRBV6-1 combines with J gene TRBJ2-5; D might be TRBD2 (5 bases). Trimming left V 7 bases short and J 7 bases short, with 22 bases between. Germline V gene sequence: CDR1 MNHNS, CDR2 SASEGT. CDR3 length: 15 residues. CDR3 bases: TGTGCCAGCACCTTTATGGGTGACCTTGGAGGGACCCAGTACTTC. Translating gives CASTFMGDLGGTQYF.

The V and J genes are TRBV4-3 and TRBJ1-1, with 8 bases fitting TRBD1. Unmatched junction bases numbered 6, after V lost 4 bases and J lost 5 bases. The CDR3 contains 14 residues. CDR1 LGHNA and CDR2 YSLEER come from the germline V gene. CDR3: CASSLGQGWTEAFF. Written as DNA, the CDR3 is TGCGCCAGCAGCCTCGGACAGGGTTGGACTGAAGCTTTCTTT.

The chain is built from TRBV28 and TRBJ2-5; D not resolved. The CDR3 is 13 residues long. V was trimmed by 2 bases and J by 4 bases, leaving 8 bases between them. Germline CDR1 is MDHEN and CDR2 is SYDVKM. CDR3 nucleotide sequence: TGTGCCAGCAGTTTAACAGTGGGAGAGACCCAGTACTTC. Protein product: CASSLTVGETQYF.

The DNA for the CDR3 is TGTGCCAGTAGTGCCCTCGGGACAGGGTTTGGCTACACCTTC. Protein sequence: CASSALGTGFGYTF. The rearrangement joins TRBV19 to TRBJ1-2; 9 nucleotides align to TRBD1. This CDR3 contains 14 residues. Trimming took 5 bases from V and 7 from J; bases not matched to a gene: 8. Germline V gene data show CDR1 as LNHDA and CDR2 as SQIVND (reference sequence).

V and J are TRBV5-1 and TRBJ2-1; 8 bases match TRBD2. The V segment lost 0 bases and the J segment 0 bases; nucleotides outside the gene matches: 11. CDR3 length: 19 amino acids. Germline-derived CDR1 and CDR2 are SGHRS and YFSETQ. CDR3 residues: CASSLVGSGDLSSYNEQFF. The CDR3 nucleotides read TGCGCCAGCAGCTTGGTCGGTAGCGGGGACCTGAGCTCCTACAATGAGCAGTTCTTC.

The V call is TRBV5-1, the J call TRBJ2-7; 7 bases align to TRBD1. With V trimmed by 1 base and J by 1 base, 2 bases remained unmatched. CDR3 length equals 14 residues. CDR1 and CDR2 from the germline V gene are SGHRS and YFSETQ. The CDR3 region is CASSLNRGSYEQYF. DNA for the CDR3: TGCGCCAGCAGCTTGAACAGGGGATCCTACGAGCAGTACTTC.

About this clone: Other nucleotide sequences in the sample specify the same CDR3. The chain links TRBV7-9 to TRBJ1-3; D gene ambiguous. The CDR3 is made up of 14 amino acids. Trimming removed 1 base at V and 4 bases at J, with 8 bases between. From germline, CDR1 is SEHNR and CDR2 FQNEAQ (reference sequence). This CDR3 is CASSLGGAGNTIYF. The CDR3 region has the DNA TGTGCCAGCAGCTTAGGAGGTGCCGGAAACACCATATATTTT.

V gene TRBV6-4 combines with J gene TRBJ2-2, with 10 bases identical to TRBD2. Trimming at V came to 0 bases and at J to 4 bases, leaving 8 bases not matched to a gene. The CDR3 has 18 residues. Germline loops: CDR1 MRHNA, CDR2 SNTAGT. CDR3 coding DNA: TGTGCCAGCAGTGACTCGAGTCGAAGCGGGAGGGGCACCGGGGAGCTGTTTTTT. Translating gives CASSDSSRSGRGTGELFF.

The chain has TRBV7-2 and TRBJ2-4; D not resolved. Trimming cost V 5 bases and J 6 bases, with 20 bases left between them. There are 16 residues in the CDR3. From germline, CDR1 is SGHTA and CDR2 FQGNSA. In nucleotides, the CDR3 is TGTGCCAGCAGCCCTCGTTTGTCGGGTCCTGGAAACATTCAGTACTTC. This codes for CASSPRLSGPGNIQYF.

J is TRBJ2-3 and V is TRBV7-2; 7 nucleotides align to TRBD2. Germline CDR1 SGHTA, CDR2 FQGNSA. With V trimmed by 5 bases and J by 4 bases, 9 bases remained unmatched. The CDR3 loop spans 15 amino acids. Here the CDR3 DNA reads TGTGCCAGCAGCCAACGGACTAGAAGTCCAGATACGCAGTATTTT. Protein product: CASSQRTRSPDTQYF.

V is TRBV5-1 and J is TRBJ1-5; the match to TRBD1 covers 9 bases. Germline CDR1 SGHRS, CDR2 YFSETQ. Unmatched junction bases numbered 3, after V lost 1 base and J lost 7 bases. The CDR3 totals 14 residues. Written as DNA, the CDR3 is TGCGCCAGCAGCTTGTTGACAGGGGGGCAGCCCCAGCATTTT. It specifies CASSLLTGGQPQHF.

CDR3 bases: TGTGCCAGCAGCCACACGGGCAGGGATTCACCCCTCCACTTT. Its translation is CASSHTGRDSPLHF. V gene TRBV27 combines with J gene TRBJ1-6, with D perhaps matching TRBD1 (5 bases). The V and J ends lost 6 bases and 8 bases respectively, with 14 bases between them. Per germline, CDR1 MNHEY and CDR2 SMNVEV (reference sequence). The CDR3 sequence is 14 residues long.

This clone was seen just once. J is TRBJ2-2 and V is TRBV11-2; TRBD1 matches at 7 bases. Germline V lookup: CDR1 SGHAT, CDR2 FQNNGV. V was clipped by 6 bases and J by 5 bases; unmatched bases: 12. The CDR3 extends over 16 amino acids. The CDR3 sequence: CASRSLSGGSTGELFF. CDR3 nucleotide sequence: TGTGCCAGCAGGAGCCTGTCAGGGGGAAGTACCGGGGAGCTGTTTTTT.

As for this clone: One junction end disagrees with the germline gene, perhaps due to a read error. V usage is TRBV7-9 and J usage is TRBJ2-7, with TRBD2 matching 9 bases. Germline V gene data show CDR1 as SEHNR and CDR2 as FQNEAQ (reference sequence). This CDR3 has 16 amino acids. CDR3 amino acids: CTSSLPLETSGNEQYF. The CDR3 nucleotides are TGTACCAGCAGCTTGCCCCTCGAGACTAGCGGCAACGAGCAGTACTTC.

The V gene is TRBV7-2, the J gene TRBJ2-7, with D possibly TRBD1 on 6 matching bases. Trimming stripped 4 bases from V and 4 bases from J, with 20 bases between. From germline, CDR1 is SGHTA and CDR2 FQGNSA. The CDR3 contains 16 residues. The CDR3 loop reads CASSSAVPDRMYEQYF. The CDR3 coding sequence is TGTGCCAGCAGCTCCGCTGTCCCCGACAGGATGTACGAGCAGTACTTC. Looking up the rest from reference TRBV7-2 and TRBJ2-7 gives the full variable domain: GAGVSQSPSNKVTEKGKDVELRCDPISGHTALYWYRQSLGQGLEFLIYFQGNSAPDKSGLPSDRFSAERTGGSVSTLTIQRTQQEDSAVYLCASSSAVPDRMYEQYFGPGTRLTVT.

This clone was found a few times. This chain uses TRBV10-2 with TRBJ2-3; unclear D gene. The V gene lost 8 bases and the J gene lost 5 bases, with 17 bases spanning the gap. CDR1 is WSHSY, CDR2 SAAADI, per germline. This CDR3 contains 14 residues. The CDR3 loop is CASYWWAKLDTQYF. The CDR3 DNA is TGCGCCAGCTATTGGTGGGCCAAGTTAGATACGCAGTATTTT.

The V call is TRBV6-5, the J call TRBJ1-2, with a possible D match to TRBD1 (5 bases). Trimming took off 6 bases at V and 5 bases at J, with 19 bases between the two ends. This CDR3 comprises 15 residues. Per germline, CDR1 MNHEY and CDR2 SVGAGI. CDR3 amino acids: CASSPFGDSGYGYTF. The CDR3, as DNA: TGTGCCAGCAGCCCCTTCGGGGACTCTGGTTATGGCTACACCTTC.

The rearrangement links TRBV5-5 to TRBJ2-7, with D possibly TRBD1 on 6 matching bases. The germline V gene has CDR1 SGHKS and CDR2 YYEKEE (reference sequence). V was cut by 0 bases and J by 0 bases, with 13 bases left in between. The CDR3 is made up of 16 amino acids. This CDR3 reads CASSLGDNRYSYEQYF. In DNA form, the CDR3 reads TGTGCCAGCAGCTTGGGGGACAACCGTTACTCCTACGAGCAGTACTTC.

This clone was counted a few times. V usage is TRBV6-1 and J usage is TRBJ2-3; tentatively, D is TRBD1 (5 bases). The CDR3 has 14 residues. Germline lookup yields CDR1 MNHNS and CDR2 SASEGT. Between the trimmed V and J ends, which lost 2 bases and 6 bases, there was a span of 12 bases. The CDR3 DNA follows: TGTGCCAGCAGTGAACCCCTCGCAGGGGATACGCAGTATTTT. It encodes CASSEPLAGDTQYF.

CDR3 amino acids: CASSLLPLSYEQYF. Here the CDR3 DNA reads TGTGCCAGCAGTTTACTTCCTCTGAGCTACGAGCAGTACTTC. This chain uses TRBV27 with TRBJ2-7; no firm D call. Germline V gene sequence: CDR1 MNHEY, CDR2 SMNVEV (reference sequence). The V end lost 2 bases, the J end lost 3 bases, and 11 bases lay between the germline ends. The CDR3 length is 14 residues.

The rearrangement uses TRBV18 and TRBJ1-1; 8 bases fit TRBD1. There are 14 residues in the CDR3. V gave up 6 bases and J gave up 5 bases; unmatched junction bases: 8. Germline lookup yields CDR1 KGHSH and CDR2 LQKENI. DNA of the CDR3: TGTGCCAGCTCTATACAGGGGGTCTCGACTGAAGCTTTCTTT. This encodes CASSIQGVSTEAFF.

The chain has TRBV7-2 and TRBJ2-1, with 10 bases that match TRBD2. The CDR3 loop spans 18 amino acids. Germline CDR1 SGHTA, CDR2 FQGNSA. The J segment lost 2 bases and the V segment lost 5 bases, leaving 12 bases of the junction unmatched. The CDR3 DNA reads TGTGCCAGCAGCCCCACAGCGGGAGGGGGCCGGACCTACAATGAGCAGTTCTTC. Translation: CASSPTAGGGRTYNEQFF. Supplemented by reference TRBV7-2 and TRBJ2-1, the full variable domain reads GAGVSQSPSNKVTEKGKDVELRCDPISGHTALYWYRQSLGQGLEFLIYFQGNSAPDKSGLPSDRFSAERTGGSVSTLTIQRTQQEDSAVYLCASSPTAGGGRTYNEQFFGPGTRLTVL.

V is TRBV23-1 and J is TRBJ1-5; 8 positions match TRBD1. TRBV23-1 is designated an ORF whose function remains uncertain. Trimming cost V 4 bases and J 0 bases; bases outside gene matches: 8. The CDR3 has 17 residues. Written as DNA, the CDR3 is TGCGCCAGCAGTCCGCCGGCAGGGGGCTTTAGCAATCAGCCCCAGCATTTT. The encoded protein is CASSPPAGGFSNQPQHF.

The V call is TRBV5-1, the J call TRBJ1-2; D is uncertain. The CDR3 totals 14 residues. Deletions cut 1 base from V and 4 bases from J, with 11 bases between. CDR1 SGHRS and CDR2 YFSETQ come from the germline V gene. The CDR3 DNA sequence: TGCGCCAGCAGCTTGTTGGGCAGAGTCTATGGCTACACCTTC. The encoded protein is CASSLLGRVYGYTF.

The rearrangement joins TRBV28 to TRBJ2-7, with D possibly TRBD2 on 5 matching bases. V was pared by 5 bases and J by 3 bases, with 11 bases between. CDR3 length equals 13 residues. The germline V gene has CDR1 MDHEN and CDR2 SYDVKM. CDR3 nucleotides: TGTGCCAGCAGTATCTTCCGGGGCTACGAGCAGTACTTC. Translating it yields CASSIFRGYEQYF.

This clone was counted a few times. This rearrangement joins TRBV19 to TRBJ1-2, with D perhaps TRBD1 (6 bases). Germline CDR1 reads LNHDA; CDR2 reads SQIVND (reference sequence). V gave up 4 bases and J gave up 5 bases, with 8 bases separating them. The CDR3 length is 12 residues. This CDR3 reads CASSRQEYGYTF. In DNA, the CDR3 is TGTGCCAGTAGTAGACAGGAATATGGCTACACCTTC.